The sequence of this T cell receptor (beta chain) was determined in a study of post-analysis software for immune sequencing data. Turning to the study itself: There were relapsing-remitting, secondary progressive and progressive-relapsing multiple sclerosis among the disease courses included. Study results and caveats: Among multiple sclerosis patients, normalized Chao1 diversity was significantly below that of controls. In patients, a few TRBV segments were more frequent than in controls, with TRBV5-6, TRBV5-1 and TRBV20-1 among them.

The length of the CDR3 is 15 residues. V dropped 4 bases and J dropped 4; count of bases not matched to a gene: 9. Incorporated into the TCR beta cDNA libraries were unique molecular identifiers, which served to reduce PCR and sequencing biases. TCRdb independently ran MiXCR on the PCR reads; one entry per CDR3 protein. The profile shows hundreds of thousands of distinct CDR3 sequences, around 60% of them singletons. As concerns this clonotype: The antigen is unknown.

The sequenced sample consisted of blood. The clonotype was recovered from a girl aged 2-10 years with multiple sclerosis. This rearrangement joins TRBV12-3 or TRBV12-4 to TRBJ2-7, with TRBD1 matching 8 bases. CDR3 bases: TGTGCCAGCAGTTCAACGGACAGGGTTGGGTACGAGCAGTACTTC. This sequence encodes CASSSTDRVGYEQYF.